This T cell receptor (beta chain) was sequenced in a study of blood T cell repertoires in COVID-19. At the level of the study: From the United States, Italy and Spain came samples of acute and convalescent COVID-19.

Produced via immunoSEQ multiplex PCR; TCRdb's table is partial and in-frame only. The sample has fewer than 120,000 clones, 70% to 90% seen once. The ends lost 5 bases at V and 5 bases at J; junction bases unmatched: 7. Germline V lookup: CDR1 MNHEY, CDR2 SVGAGI. The CDR3 is made up of 14 amino acids. This chain joins TRBV6-5 and TRBJ2-5; 8 positions match TRBD1. The sample comprised peripheral blood. The source is a woman between 50 and 59 years old with acute or convalescent COVID-19. The CDR3 spells CASSTGTGGETQYF. The CDR3 DNA sequence: TGTGCCAGCAGTACAGGGACAGGTGGTGAGACCCAGTACTTC.